Sequencing of this TCR beta chain was carried out in a study of Ad26.COV2.S vaccination and SARS-CoV-2 variants. Study in general: Intramuscularly, Ad26.COV2.S was given either once or twice, 56 days apart.

Worth noting for this clone: Its target is not known.

Study-level results: Estimates derived from TCR breadth and depth analyses may have underestimated total T cell responses. People given the vaccine had a wider spike-specific TCR breadth than placebo recipients did.

Specified treatment: about 20 received Ad26.COV2.S at low or high dose, single or two shots; five or six received placebo; per-sample allocation not given. Sampling was performed 63 days after the first vaccine or placebo injection. Donation was by an adult aged 18-55 years who was in Boston. The repertoire was sequenced with immunoSEQ multiplex PCR; TCRdb's copy has only in-frame clones and lacks some. The profile shows about 440,000 clones, roughly 88% of them singletons. The CDR3 consists of 15 residues. In germline, CDR1 is MDHEN, CDR2 SYDVKM. V was clipped by 8 bases and J by 0 bases, with 16 bases between them.

This sequence joins TRBV28 and TRBJ1-1; unclear D gene. The specimen was peripheral blood, collected in a trial of Ad26.COV2.S vaccine versus placebo. This sequence was found in a person aged 18-65 years who received the Ad26.COV2.S COVID-19 vaccine or a placebo. The CDR3 is CASFPFGYLNTEAFF. CDR3 nucleotides: TGTGCCAGCTTCCCATTTGGGTACCTGAACACTGAAGCTTTCTTT.